This TCR beta chain originates from a study of graft-versus-host responses after intestinal transplantation. Study as a whole: Transplants were multivisceral, liver-intestinal, or isolated intestinal. Whole-study findings and limits: Clonal ratios of graft-versus-host to host-versus-graft in allografts were high for patients exhibiting graft-donor T cell macrochimerism. Early after transplant, HvG declines were associated with peak levels of circulating GvH clones.

Germline V gives CDR1 SGHAT, CDR2 FQNNGV. The CDR3 has 14 amino acids. V was trimmed by 2 bases and J by 5 bases, leaving 12 bases between them. By proportion, this clone is medium-sized (0.01 to 0.1%). The culture paired about 200,000 irradiated violet-dye-labeled stimulators with about 200,000 CFSE-labeled responders. Cell sorting after the reaction yielded proliferating CFSE-low CD3+CD4+ and CD3+CD8+ responders. Profiling relied on immunoSEQ multiplex PCR, and the TCRdb table lists in-frame clones only, not all of them. The table lists more than 10,000 clones, more than 25% of them singletons. Material: alloreactive CD8+ T cells from a mixed lymphocyte reaction culture, obtained before intestinal transplant. Noted subset: CFSE-low proliferating T cells sorted from roughly six-day pre-transplant mixed lymphocyte reaction (GvH or HvG direction). This chain joins TRBV11-2 and TRBJ1-1, with D possibly matching TRBD1 (6 bases). This clonotype was sampled from a human patient who received an intestinal transplant. This CDR3 reads CASSLTTGFTEAFF. DNA for the CDR3: TGTGCCAGCAGCTTAACTACAGGGTTTACTGAAGCTTTCTTT.